These 5 T cell receptor beta chains originate from one sample sequenced in a study of blood T cell repertoires in COVID-19. Profiling relied on immunoSEQ multiplex PCR, and the TCRdb table lists in-frame clones only, not all of them. Among 20,000 or so clones, roughly 87% were seen once, and the ten largest hold around 19%. Sequences were obtained from peripheral blood. These receptors came from a human donor in a cohort sampled during active COVID-19.

The rearrangement uses TRBV12-3 or TRBV12-4 and TRBJ1-1; D may be TRBD1 (5 bases). Trimming took off 3 bases at V and 1 base at J, with 6 bases between the two ends. This CDR3 is 13 amino acids long. In DNA, the CDR3 is TGTGCCAGCAGTTTGGGGGGGAACACTGAAGCTTTCTTT. Residues: CASSLGGNTEAFF.

The CDR3 DNA sequence: TGTGCCAGCTACAGGGGCGGCTACACCTTC. Its translation is CASYRGGYTF. The chain joins TRBV6-5 to TRBJ1-2; 7 bases are a match to TRBD1. The CDR3 sequence is 10 residues long. Trimming took 8 bases from V and 8 from J; bases not matched to a gene: 2. CDR1 is MNHEY, CDR2 SVGAGI, per germline.

The genes are TRBV5-4 and TRBJ2-2; tentative D call: TRBD2 (6 bases). Germline V gene sequence: CDR1 SGHNT, CDR2 YYREEE (reference sequence). CDR3 length: 16 amino acids. The ends were cut back, 4 bases at V and 6 bases at J, with 19 bases in the middle. For the CDR3, the DNA is TGTGCCAGCAGCACCCCCATCGGGGGATTGGCCGGGGAGCTGTTTTTT. It encodes CASSTPIGGLAGELFF. The whole variable domain, remainder taken from reference TRBV5-4 and TRBJ2-2, is ETGVTQSPTHLIKTRGQQVTLRCSSQSGHNTVSWYQQALGQGPQFIFQYYREEENGRGNFPPRFSGLQFPNYSSELNVNALELDDSALYLCASSTPIGGLAGELFFGEGSRLTVL.

The chain couples TRBV19 to TRBJ1-1; D ambiguous. CDR3 length: 14 residues. V lost 7 bases to trimming and J lost 3 bases, with 15 bases between them. In germline, CDR1 is LNHDA, CDR2 SQIVND (reference sequence). CDR3 nucleotides: TGTGCCAGTACCAATCCACGGAGGGACACTGAAGCTTTCTTT. Translation gives CASTNPRRDTEAFF. Based on the CDR3 plus reference TRBV19 and TRBJ1-1, the full variable domain is DGGITQSPKYLFRKEGQNVTLSCEQNLNHDAMYWYRQDPGQGLRLIYYSQIVNDFQKGDIAEGYSVSREKKESFPLTVTSAQKNPTAFYLCASTNPRRDTEAFFGQGTRLTVV.

The chain combines TRBV5-5 with TRBJ2-7, with TRBD2 matching 7 bases. Germline V gene lookup returns CDR1 SGHKS and CDR2 YYEKEE (reference sequence). The J segment lost 7 bases and the V segment lost 4 bases, leaving 11 bases of the junction unmatched. This CDR3 spans 14 amino acids. The CDR3 sequence: CASSPLGGLREQYF. The CDR3 nucleotides are TGTGCCAGCAGCCCTCTGGGGGGGTTGAGGGAGCAGTACTTC.